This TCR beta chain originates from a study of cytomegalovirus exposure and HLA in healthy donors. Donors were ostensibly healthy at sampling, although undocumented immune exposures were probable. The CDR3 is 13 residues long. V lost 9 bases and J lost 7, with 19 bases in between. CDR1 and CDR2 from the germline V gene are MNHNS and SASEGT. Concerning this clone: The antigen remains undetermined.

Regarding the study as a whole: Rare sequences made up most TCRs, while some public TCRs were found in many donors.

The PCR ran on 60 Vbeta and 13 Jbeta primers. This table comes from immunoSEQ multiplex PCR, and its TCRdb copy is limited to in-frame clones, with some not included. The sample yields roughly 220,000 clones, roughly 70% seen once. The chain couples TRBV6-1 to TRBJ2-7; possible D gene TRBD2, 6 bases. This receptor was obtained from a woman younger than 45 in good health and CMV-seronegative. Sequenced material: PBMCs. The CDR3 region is CASSGWQAGEQYF. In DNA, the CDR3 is TGTGCCAGTTCGGGTTGGCAGGCGGGAGAGCAGTACTTC.